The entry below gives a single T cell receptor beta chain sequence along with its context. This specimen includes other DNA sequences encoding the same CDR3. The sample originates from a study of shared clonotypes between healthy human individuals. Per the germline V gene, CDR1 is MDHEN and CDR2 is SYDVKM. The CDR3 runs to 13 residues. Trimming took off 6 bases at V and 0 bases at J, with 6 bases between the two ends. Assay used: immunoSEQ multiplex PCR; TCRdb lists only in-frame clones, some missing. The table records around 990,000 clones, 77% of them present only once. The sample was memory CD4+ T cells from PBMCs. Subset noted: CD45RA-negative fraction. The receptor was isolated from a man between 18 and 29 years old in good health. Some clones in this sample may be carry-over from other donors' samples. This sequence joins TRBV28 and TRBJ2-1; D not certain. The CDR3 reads CASSTSSYNEQFF. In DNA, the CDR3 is TGTGCCAGCAGCACAAGCTCCTACAATGAGCAGTTCTTC.